This paragraph covers one T cell receptor beta chain sequence. This sample was taken from a study of T cell changes during pregnancy in multiple sclerosis. Method: immunoSEQ multiplex PCR; TCRdb's copy keeps in-frame clones and lacks some. This sample has about 40,000 clones, with about 89% found just once. This CDR3 spans 16 amino acids. The V end was cut by 1 base, the J end by 0 bases, with 10 bases between. Germline V gene sequence: CDR1 SGHTA, CDR2 FQGNSA. The clonotype originates from a female donor with multiple sclerosis, enrolled in a pregnancy study. J is TRBJ1-3 and V is TRBV7-2; D remains unclear. The source material was CD4+ T cells from peripheral blood mononuclear cells, sampled in the first trimester of pregnancy. The CDR3 loop is CASSLVSGNSGNTIYF. Written as DNA, the CDR3 is TGTGCCAGCAGCTTAGTTTCGGGGAACTCTGGAAACACCATATATTTT.